This entry is about one T cell receptor (beta chain). This entry belongs to a study of blood T cell repertoires in COVID-19. This CDR3 region has 17 residues. The V gene lost 3 bases and the J gene lost 6 bases, with 22 bases spanning the gap. Germline V gene lookup returns CDR1 LNHNV and CDR2 YYDKDF (reference sequence). Generated by immunoSEQ multiplex PCR, the TCRdb table keeps only in-frame clones and is missing some. The table records 250,000 to 300,000 clones, more than 80% of them present only once. This clonotype was obtained from a woman aged 30 to 39 who had recovered from COVID-19. The sequenced sample consisted of PBMCs or T cells enriched from blood (not recorded which). The chain uses TRBV15 and TRBJ2-3; a possible D gene is TRBD1 (5 bases). The CDR3 nucleotides read TGTGCCACCAGCAGCCCCAGGGTCCTCGCTGTGAGGGATACGCAGTATTTT. Translating it yields CATSSPRVLAVRDTQYF.